This T cell receptor beta chain was recovered during a study of blood T cell repertoires in COVID-19. Study-wide context: Material from acute and convalescent COVID-19 was sourced from the United States, Italy and Spain. T cells, B-cell-depleted T cells, or PBMCs supplied cDNA or gDNA.

There are a few counts of this clone. Germline CDR1 ENHRY, CDR2 SYGVKD. CDR3 length equals 13 residues. Trimming cost V 2 bases and J 5 bases, with 9 bases left between them. Original methodology: Amplified reference gene primers provided the basis for estimating nucleated cell counts. This table comes from immunoSEQ multiplex PCR, and its TCRdb copy is limited to in-frame clones, with some not included. V and J calls and clone size are those listed in that table; D and trimming were worked out from the DNA. The data show roughly 88,000 clones, approximately 70% seen once. The specimen was peripheral blood. This rearrangement joins TRBV10-3 to TRBJ1-2; D is uncertain. The receptor comes from a woman aged 55-75 years in a cohort sampled during active or convalescent COVID-19. CDR3 region: CAISEQSVYGYTF. The CDR3 nucleotides are TGTGCCATCAGTGAGCAGTCAGTTTATGGCTACACCTTC.